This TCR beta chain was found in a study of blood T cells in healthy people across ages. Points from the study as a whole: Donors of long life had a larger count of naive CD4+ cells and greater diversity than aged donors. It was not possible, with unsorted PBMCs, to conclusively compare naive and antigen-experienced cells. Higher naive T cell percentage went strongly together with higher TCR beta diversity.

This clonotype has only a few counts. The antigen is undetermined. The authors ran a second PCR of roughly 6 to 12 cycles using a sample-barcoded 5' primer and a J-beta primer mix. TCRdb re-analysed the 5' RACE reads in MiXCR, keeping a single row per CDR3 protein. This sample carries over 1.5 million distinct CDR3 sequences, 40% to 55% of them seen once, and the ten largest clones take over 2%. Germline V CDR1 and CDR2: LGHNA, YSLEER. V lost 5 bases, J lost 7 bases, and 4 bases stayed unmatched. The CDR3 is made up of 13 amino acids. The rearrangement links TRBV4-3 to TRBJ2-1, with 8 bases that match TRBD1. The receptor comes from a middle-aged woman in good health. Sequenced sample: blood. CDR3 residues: CASSFQGANEQFF. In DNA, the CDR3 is TGCGCCAGCAGCTTCCAGGGGGCGAATGAGCAGTTCTTC.